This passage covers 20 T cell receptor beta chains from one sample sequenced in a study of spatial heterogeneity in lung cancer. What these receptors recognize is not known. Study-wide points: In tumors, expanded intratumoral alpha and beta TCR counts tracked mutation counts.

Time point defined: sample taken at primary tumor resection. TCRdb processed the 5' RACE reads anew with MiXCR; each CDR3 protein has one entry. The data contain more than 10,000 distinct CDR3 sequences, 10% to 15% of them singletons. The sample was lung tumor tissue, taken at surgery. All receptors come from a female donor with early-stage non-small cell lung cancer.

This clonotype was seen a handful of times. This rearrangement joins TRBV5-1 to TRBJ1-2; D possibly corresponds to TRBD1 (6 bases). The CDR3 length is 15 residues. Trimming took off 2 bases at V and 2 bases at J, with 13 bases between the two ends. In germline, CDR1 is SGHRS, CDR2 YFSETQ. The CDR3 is CASSFGYRANYGYTF. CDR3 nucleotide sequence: TGCGCCAGCAGCTTCGGATACAGGGCAAACTATGGCTACACCTTC.

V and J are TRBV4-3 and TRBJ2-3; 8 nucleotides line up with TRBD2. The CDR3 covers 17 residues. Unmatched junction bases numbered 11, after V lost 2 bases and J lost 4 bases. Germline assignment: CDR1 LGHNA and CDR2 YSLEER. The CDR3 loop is CASSQQHRGGLPDTQYF. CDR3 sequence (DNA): TGCGCCAGCAGCCAACAACATCGGGGGGGCCTACCAGATACGCAGTATTTT.

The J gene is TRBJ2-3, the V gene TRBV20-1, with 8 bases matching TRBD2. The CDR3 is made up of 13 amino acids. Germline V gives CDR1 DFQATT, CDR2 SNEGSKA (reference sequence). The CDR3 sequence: CSLGRDGTDTQYF. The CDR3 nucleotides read TGCAGCCTCGGGAGGGACGGCACAGATACGCAGTATTTT.

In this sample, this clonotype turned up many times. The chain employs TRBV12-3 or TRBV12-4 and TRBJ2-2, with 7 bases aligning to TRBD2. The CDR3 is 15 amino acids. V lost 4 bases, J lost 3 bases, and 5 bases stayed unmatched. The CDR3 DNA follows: TGTGCCAGCAGTTCGGGGAGGGCGCACACCGGGGAGCTGTTTTTT. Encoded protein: CASSSGRAHTGELFF.

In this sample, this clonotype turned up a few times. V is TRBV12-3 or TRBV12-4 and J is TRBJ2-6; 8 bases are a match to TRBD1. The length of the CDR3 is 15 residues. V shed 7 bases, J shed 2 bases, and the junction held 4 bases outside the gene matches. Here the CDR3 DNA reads TGTGCCAGCACGGACAGGGCCCCTGGGGCCAACGTCCTGACTTTC. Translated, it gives CASTDRAPGANVLTF.

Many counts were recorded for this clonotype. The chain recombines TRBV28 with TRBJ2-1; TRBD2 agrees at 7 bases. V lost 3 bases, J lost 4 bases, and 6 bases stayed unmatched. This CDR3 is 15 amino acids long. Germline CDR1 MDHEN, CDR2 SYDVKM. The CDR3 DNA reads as TGTGCCAGCAGTTTGTGGGAGGGCTTTTACAATGAGCAGTTCTTC. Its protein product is CASSLWEGFYNEQFF.

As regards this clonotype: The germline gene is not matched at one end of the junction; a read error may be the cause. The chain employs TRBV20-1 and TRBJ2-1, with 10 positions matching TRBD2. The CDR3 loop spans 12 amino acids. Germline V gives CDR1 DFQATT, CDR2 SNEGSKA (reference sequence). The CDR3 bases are TGCAGTCCTAGCGGGGGTATGAATGAGCAGTTCTTC. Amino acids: CSPSGGMNEQFF.

CDR3 protein: CASSLGVRAMEVEQFF. CDR3 DNA sequence: TGTGCCAGCAGCTTAGGGGTTAGGGCCATGGAGGTTGAGCAGTTCTTC. The rearrangement uses TRBV7-9 and TRBJ2-1; TRBD2 is a possible D gene (5 bases). Germline CDR1 reads SEHNR; CDR2 reads FQNEAQ (reference sequence). V was clipped by 1 base and J by 9 bases, with 19 bases between them. The CDR3 is 16 residues long.

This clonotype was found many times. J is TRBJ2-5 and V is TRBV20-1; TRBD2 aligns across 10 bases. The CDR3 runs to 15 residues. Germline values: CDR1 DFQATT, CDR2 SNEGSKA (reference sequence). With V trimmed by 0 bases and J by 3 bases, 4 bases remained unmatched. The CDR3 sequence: CSARDLAGAEETQYF. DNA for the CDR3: TGCAGTGCTAGAGATCTAGCGGGGGCCGAAGAGACCCAGTACTTC.

CDR3 region: CSASSRYEQYF. The DNA for the CDR3 is TGCAGTGCTAGCTCCCGCTACGAGCAGTACTTC. The chain joins TRBV20-1 to TRBJ2-7; D not certain. Trimming took off 3 bases at V and 3 bases at J, with 6 bases between the two ends. Germline CDR1 is DFQATT and CDR2 is SNEGSKA (reference sequence). CDR3 length equals 11 residues.

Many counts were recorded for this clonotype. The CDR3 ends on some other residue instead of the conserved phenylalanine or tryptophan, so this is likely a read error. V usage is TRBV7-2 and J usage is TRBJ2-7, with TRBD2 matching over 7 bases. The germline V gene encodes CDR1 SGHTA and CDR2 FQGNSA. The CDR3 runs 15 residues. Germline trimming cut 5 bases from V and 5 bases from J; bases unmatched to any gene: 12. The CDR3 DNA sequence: TGTGCCAGCAGCAGAGACAGCGCGGGAGTGAACGAGCAGTACTTG. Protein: CASSRDSAGVNEQYL.

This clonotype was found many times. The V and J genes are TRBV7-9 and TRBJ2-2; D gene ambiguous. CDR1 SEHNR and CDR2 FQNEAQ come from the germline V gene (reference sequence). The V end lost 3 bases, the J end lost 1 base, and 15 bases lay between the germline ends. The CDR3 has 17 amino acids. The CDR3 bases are TGTGCCAGCAGCTTCCTCAACGTCGGGCTGAACACCGGGGAGCTGTTTTTT. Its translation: CASSFLNVGLNTGELFF.

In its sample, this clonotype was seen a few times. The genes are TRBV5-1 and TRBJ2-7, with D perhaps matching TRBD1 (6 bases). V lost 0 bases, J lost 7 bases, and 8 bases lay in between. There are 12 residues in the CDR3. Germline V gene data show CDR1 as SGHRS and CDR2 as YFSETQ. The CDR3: CASSLGQGEQYF. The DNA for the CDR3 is TGCGCCAGCAGCTTGGGGCAGGGGGAGCAGTACTTC.

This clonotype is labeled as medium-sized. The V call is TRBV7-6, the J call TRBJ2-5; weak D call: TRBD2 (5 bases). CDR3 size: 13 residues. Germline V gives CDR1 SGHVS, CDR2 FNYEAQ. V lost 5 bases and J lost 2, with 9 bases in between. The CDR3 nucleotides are TGTGCCAGCAGCCGGGGTAGACAAGAGACCCAGTACTTC. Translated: CASSRGRQETQYF.

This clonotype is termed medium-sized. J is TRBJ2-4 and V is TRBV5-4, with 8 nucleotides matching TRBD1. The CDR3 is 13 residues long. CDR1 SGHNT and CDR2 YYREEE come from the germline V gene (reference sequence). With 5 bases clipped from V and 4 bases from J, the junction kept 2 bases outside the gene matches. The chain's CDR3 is CASSRDRKNIQYF. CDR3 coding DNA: TGTGCCAGCAGTCGGGACAGGAAAAACATTCAGTACTTC. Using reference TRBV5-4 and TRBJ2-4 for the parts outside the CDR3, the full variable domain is ETGVTQSPTHLIKTRGQQVTLRCSSQSGHNTVSWYQQALGQGPQFIFQYYREEENGRGNFPPRFSGLQFPNYSSELNVNALELDDSALYLCASSRDRKNIQYFGAGTRLSVL.

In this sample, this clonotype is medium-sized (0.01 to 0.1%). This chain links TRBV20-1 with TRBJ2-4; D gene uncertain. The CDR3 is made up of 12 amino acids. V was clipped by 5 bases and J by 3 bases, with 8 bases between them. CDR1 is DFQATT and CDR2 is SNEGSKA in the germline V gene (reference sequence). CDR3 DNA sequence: TGCAGTGCTCGACACGGCAAAAACATTCAGTACTTC. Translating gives CSARHGKNIQYF.

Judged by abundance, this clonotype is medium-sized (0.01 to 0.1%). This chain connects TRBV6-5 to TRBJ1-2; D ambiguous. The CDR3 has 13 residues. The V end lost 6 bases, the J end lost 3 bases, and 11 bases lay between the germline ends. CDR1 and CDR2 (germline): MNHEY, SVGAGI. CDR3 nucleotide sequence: TGTGCCAGCAGGAGGATGGTGGACTATGGCTACACCTTC. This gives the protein CASRRMVDYGYTF.

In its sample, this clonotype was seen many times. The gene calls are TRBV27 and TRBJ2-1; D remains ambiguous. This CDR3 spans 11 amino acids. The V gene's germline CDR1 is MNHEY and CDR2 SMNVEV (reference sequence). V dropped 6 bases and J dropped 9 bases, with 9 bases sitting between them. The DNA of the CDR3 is TGTGCCAGCAGGGGTTTCGGTGAGCAGTTCTTC. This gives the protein CASRGFGEQFF.

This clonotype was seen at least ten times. CDR3 sequence (DNA): TGTGCCAGCAGCTTAGGGGACAGGGCTAATTCACCCCTCCACTTT. Encoded protein: CASSLGDRANSPLHF. This chain joins TRBV7-2 and TRBJ1-6, with TRBD1 identical over 9 bases. Trimming removed 1 base from V and 6 bases from J; junction bases left unmatched: 1. The CDR3 runs to 15 residues. CDR1 is SGHTA, CDR2 FQGNSA, per germline.

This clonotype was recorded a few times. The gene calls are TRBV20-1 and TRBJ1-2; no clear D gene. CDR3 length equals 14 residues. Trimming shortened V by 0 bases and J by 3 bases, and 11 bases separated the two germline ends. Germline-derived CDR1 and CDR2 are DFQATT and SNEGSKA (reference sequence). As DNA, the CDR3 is TGCAGTGCTAGAGATAATCGGAGGGACTATGGCTACACCTTC. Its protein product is CSARDNRRDYGYTF.